This T cell receptor (beta chain) was identified during a study of T cell responses to AZD1222 COVID-19 vaccine (dated by TCRdb to the early 2020s). Study-wide context: AZD1222 recipients with second doses at about 4 weeks or about 12 weeks were pooled, because spike-specific TCR depth and breadth did not differ between schedules. A total of more than 230 trial participants underwent TCR sequencing, of whom some 210 received two doses of AZD1222 and about 25 received two doses of the MenACWY control vaccine. Trial participants were enrolled by age into 18-55, 56-69 and 70-plus year subgroups, with roughly 160, 29 and 62 TCR-sequenced participants respectively.

Results and caveats for the whole study, not just this receptor: Conclusions about previously exposed vaccinees are limited because only five to seven AZD1222 recipients were SARS-CoV-2 seropositive at baseline. In the small 56-69-year group, the increase in depth fell short of significance, most likely because of low power. The whole spike protein was spanned by vaccine-associated CD4 TCRs, and dominant responses were seen in regions 160-218 and 743-854. Because no day 14 peak-response samples were available, the repertoires could be characterized only after the peak T cell response. Most participants were white British and females outnumbered males, and the authors suggested that clonal diversity may have been underestimated. After two AZD1222 doses, spike-specific TCR breadth and depth were significantly higher than at day 0 and than in MenACWY recipients. Reportedly, close to half of the unique spike-specific TCRs recognized epitopes lying outside the regions that are mutated in the B.1.351 and B.1.1.7 variants.

The CDR3 covers 15 residues, taking in both the cysteine and the phenylalanine. Only the CDR3 region is kept as DNA, spanning 45 bases read in frame from base 1. Looking up the germline V gene (reference sequence) yields CDR1 LNHDA and CDR2 SQIVND. V lost 4 bases and J lost 3 bases; the stretch between them is 13 bases long. Taken with the paper, the label for time point translates to: baseline before first vaccination. The vaccinee samples were drawn from two UK trials, COV001 and COV002, one of which was a single-blind randomized controlled phase 2/3 trial testing AZD1222 (ChAdOx1 nCoV-19) in healthy adults. For TCRbeta chain sequencing, PBMC samples from trial participants were taken at day 0 and at day 28 after the second dose. The CDR3 regions of human TCRbeta chains were subjected to immunosequencing. In the paper's pipeline: Repertoire TCRs were matched against a reference library of SARS-CoV-2-specific TCRs generated with the MIRA antigen-specificity platform. Breadth was defined as the fraction of unique TCRs that were SARS-CoV-2-associated, and depth was defined as the fraction of total T cells that were SARS-CoV-2-associated. Using the MIRA data, every spike-specific TCR was mapped to the spike region that the TCR reacted to and assigned to either a CD4 or a CD8 class. Log10-transformed breadth and depth values were compared by one-way ANOVA with Sidak's multiple comparisons tests. The table comes from immuneACCESS by way of TCRdb, which keeps in-frame sequences with V and J called. Part of the clones is missing from these tables; in studies checked, under half for an unresolved V gene and the rest for unknown reasons. V and J calls and clone size are as listed in that table; D and trimming were resolved from the DNA. The sample data list about 120,000 clones, and around 93% of these were observed just once. The ten largest account for about 14% of the sample.

In regard to this clone: Its target antigen remains unknown. No much larger clonotype is one base removed from it; base qualities were not supplied.

The V and J genes are TRBV19 and TRBJ1-5; the D gene is possibly TRBD1, with 5 bases matching. The receptor was isolated from an adult in good health. This material consisted of peripheral blood, taken on day 0 of AZD1222 vaccination. CDR3 sequence: CASSKTGSHNQPQHF. Read as DNA, the sequence is TGTGCCAGTAGTAAAACAGGATCTCACAATCAGCCCCAGCATTTT.